One and the same sample provided the 20 T cell receptor beta chains below, sequenced in a study of T cells after yellow fever vaccination (dated by TCRdb to about 2019). The method behind the library was 5' RACE. The reads were generated on an Illumina NovaSeq 6000. The public reads were reanalyzed by TCRdb: fastp trimming at Q25, MiXCR alignment, in-frame beta chains only. Each entry is one CDR3 protein sequence, shown with its most common DNA and genes. Present in this sample are 300,000 to 400,000 distinct CDR3 sequences, around an eighth of which were seen just once. The ten biggest clones cover 3.2% of the sample. The label giving this sample's treatment or condition can be read as: live attenuated yellow fever vaccine strain. Sequencing was performed on CD4+ T cells sorted from PBMCs, taken 15 days after the yellow fever booster vaccination. Receptor source: a man aged 18-30 years who received the YFV17D yellow fever vaccine.

This chain connects TRBV20-1 to TRBJ1-2; D gene uncertain. Germline V gene sequence: CDR1 DFQATT, CDR2 SNEGSKA (reference sequence). The CDR3 length is 12 residues. The V end was cut by 3 bases, the J end by 7 bases, with 12 bases between. CDR3 in DNA: TGCAGTGCTAGTTCACGGCTGGTTGGCTACACCTTC. Amino acid sequence: CSASSRLVGYTF.

The rearrangement uses TRBV6-2 or TRBV6-3 and TRBJ2-7, with 9 nucleotides matching TRBD1. CDR3 length: 15 amino acids. Looked up from germline, CDR1 is MNHEY and CDR2 is SVGEGT. V trimming: 6 bases; J trimming: 0 bases; junction bases outside the gene matches: 6. The DNA for the CDR3 is TGTGCCAGCAGGCGCGGACAGGGGCTCTCCTACGAGCAGTACTTC. It translates to CASRRGQGLSYEQYF.

This clonotype has a handful of counts. V and J are TRBV7-9 and TRBJ2-1; TRBD1 aligns across 9 bases. V shed 10 bases and J 9 bases; nucleotides not matched to a gene: 19. The CDR3 runs 16 residues. Germline V gives CDR1 SEHNR, CDR2 FQNEAQ (reference sequence). CDR3 region: CAIHGSGTGSRSEQFF. The DNA of the CDR3 is TGTGCCATCCACGGGTCCGGGACAGGGAGCAGGAGTGAGCAGTTCTTC.

This clonotype was seen repeatedly, ten times or more. The rearrangement uses TRBV7-6 and TRBJ2-1; the D gene could be TRBD1 or TRBD2 (5 bases each). The CDR3 runs 14 residues. V lost 5 bases, J lost 4 bases, and 12 bases lay in between. Germline CDR1 SGHVS, CDR2 FNYEAQ. CDR3 loop: CASSRDGSYNEQFF. In nucleotides, the CDR3 is TGTGCCAGCAGCCGGGACGGTTCATACAATGAGCAGTTCTTC.

This clonotype appeared a few times. V is TRBV11-2 and J is TRBJ2-1; D remains unclear. Deletions cut 7 bases from V and 7 bases from J, with 11 bases between. CDR3 length equals 12 residues. CDR1 SGHAT and CDR2 FQNNGV come from the germline V gene. The CDR3 region is CASTPGRNEQFF. CDR3 coding DNA: TGTGCCAGCACCCCTGGAAGAAATGAGCAGTTCTTC.

This clonotype was seen more than once but under ten times. The chain employs TRBV19 and TRBJ2-7, with D tentatively TRBD1 (5 bases). The CDR3 has 13 amino acids. Germline values: CDR1 LNHDA, CDR2 SQIVND (reference sequence). Trimming stripped 6 bases from V and 4 bases from J, with 13 bases between. This CDR3 is CASSPTAMYEQYF. CDR3 DNA: TGTGCCAGTAGCCCGACAGCTATGTACGAGCAGTACTTC.

The genes are TRBV7-3 and TRBJ1-1; D possibly corresponds to TRBD1 (5 bases). CDR1 is SGHTA and CDR2 is FQGTGA in the germline V gene. The length of the CDR3 is 15 residues. V was pared by 5 bases and J by 3 bases, with 16 bases between. Here the CDR3 DNA reads TGTGCCAGCAGCGCACAGGCGGGGGAGTACACTGAAGCTTTCTTT. Residues: CASSAQAGEYTEAFF.

The chain employs TRBV5-1 and TRBJ2-1; TRBD2 aligns across 9 bases. Trimming cost V 6 bases and J 5 bases; bases outside gene matches: 6. CDR1 and CDR2 from the germline V gene are SGHRS and YFSETQ. The CDR3 runs to 14 residues. CDR3 loop: CASMARGGHNEQFF. CDR3 DNA: TGCGCCAGCATGGCGCGGGGGGGCCACAATGAGCAGTTCTTC.

There are a few counts of this clonotype. This chain uses TRBV6-6 with TRBJ2-7; tentatively, D is TRBD1 (5 bases). V was clipped by 8 bases and J by 0 bases, with 11 bases between them. The CDR3 has 13 residues. Germline CDR1 MNHNY, CDR2 SVGAGI (reference sequence). The CDR3 loop is CASPQADSYEQYF. The CDR3 nucleotides read TGTGCCAGCCCACAGGCCGACTCCTACGAGCAGTACTTC.

This clonotype was picked up a small number of times. The chain carries TRBV6-2 or TRBV6-3 and TRBJ2-1; 7 bases match TRBD2. This CDR3 is built from 13 residues. V was pared by 8 bases and J by 7 bases, with 8 bases of the junction left unmatched. Per the germline V gene, CDR1 is MNHEY and CDR2 is SVGEGT. This chain's CDR3 is CASVTGGGNEQFF. For the CDR3, the DNA is TGTGCCAGCGTTACGGGGGGTGGGAATGAGCAGTTCTTC.

This clonotype appeared a single time. This chain uses TRBV10-3 with TRBJ2-7, with TRBD1 matching over 7 bases. Germline V lookup: CDR1 ENHRY, CDR2 SYGVKD. The length of the CDR3 is 14 residues. The CDR3 region has the DNA TGTGCCTTCAGTGCACAGGGGAACGGTTACGAGCAGTACGTC. This sequence encodes CAFSAQGNGYEQYV.

This clonotype was recorded only once. The rearrangement joins TRBV20-1 to TRBJ1-4, with TRBD1 as a possible D gene (6 bases). The CDR3 is made up of 12 amino acids. From germline, CDR1 is DFQATT and CDR2 SNEGSKA (reference sequence). Trimming shortened V by 3 bases and J by 8 bases, and 10 bases separated the two germline ends. The CDR3 region is CSARGGQEKLFF. CDR3 coding DNA: TGCAGTGCTAGGGGGGGGCAGGAAAAACTGTTTTTT.

The chain recombines TRBV7-9 with TRBJ1-5; 7 positions match TRBD1. Germline V lookup: CDR1 SEHNR, CDR2 FQNEAQ (reference sequence). The ends lost 5 bases at V and 6 bases at J; junction bases unmatched: 10. The CDR3 loop spans 15 amino acids. The CDR3 loop is CASSPPGGPGQPQHF. CDR3 sequence (DNA): TGTGCCAGCAGCCCACCAGGGGGGCCAGGTCAGCCCCAGCATTTT.

This rearrangement joins TRBV21-1 to TRBJ2-3; the table calls TRBD1, which could not be checked here. TRBV21-1 is a known pseudogene. This CDR3 comprises 12 residues. The CDR3 sequence: CASSHRGCTQYF. The CDR3 nucleotides read TGTGCCAGCAGCCACAGGGGATGCACGCAGTATTTT.

The chain employs TRBV20-1 and TRBJ2-1; D unclear. This CDR3 has 13 amino acids. V gave up 3 bases and J gave up 4 bases, with 10 bases separating them. CDR1 is DFQATT and CDR2 is SNEGSKA in the germline V gene (reference sequence). The CDR3 DNA reads TGCAGTGCTAGCCACTCAGCATACAATGAGCAGTTCTTC. This translates into CSASHSAYNEQFF.

The sample holds a few counts of this clonotype. The V and J genes are TRBV4-1 and TRBJ2-2; weak D call: TRBD2 (6 bases). The length of the CDR3 is 14 residues. V lost 8 bases to trimming and J lost 6 bases, with 16 bases between them. Germline V CDR1 and CDR2: MGHRA, YSYEKL. The CDR3, as DNA: TGCGCCAGCGGGACCGGGGGTGGTTCCGGGGAGCTGTTTTTT. Encoded protein: CASGTGGGSGELFF.

The rearrangement uses TRBV7-2 and TRBJ1-6; D may be TRBD1 (5 bases). Germline V gives CDR1 SGHTA, CDR2 FQGNSA. CDR3 size: 15 residues. V was shortened by 0 bases and J by 10 bases, with 13 bases between the two germline ends. CDR3 amino acids: CASSLAAGFVSPLHF. CDR3 nucleotides: TGTGCCAGCAGCTTAGCGGCAGGGTTTGTATCACCCCTCCACTTT. The full variable domain, completed using reference TRBV7-2 and TRBJ1-6, is GAGVSQSPSNKVTEKGKDVELRCDPISGHTALYWYRQSLGQGLEFLIYFQGNSAPDKSGLPSDRFSAERTGGSVSTLTIQRTQQEDSAVYLCASSLAAGFVSPLHFGNGTRLTVT.

The V and J genes are TRBV4-1 and TRBJ2-1; TRBD2 aligns across 9 bases. CDR1 and CDR2 from the germline V gene are MGHRA and YSYEKL. V was pared by 0 bases and J by 6 bases, with 21 bases of the junction left unmatched. The CDR3 loop spans 21 amino acids. Here the CDR3 DNA reads TGCGCCAGCAGCCAAGATCGGGTGGAGGTGCGGGGGGGCCTAGTGTTCAATGAGCAGTTCTTC. Translating it yields CASSQDRVEVRGGLVFNEQFF.

The DNA for the CDR3 is TGTGCCAGCAACACACAGGGAGGGGACACTGAAGCTTTCTTT. Protein product: CASNTQGGDTEAFF. V and J are TRBV2 and TRBJ1-1; D is perhaps TRBD1 (6 bases). Germline V lookup: CDR1 SNHLY, CDR2 FYNNEI. This CDR3 is 14 amino acids long. Trimming pared 7 bases from V and 3 bases from J, leaving 15 bases between. The complete variable domain, with remaining parts taken from reference TRBV2 and TRBJ1-1, reads EPEVTQTPSHQVTQMGQEVILRCVPISNHLYFYWYRQILGQKVEFLVSFYNNEISEKSEIFDDQFSVERPDGSNFTLKIRSTKLEDSAMYFCASNTQGGDTEAFFGQGTRLTVV.

This chain connects TRBV20-1 to TRBJ1-1, with D maybe TRBD1 (5 bases). In germline, CDR1 is DFQATT, CDR2 SNEGSKA (reference sequence). V lost 0 bases and J lost 6, with 8 bases in between. The CDR3 runs 12 residues. The CDR3 bases are TGCAGTGCTAGAGATGCGACAGCTGAAGCTTTCTTT. Its protein product is CSARDATAEAFF.